This T cell receptor (beta chain) was observed in a study of cytomegalovirus exposure and HLA in healthy donors. General study findings and limits: Some V segments, including TRBV6-2 and TRBV6-3, were excluded as indistinguishable.

The CDR3 runs to 16 residues. The germline V gene has CDR1 SEHNR and CDR2 FQNEAQ (reference sequence). The V and J ends lost 5 bases and 5 bases respectively, with 19 bases between them. While unrecorded immune exposures were likely, the donors were nominally healthy when sampled. PCR used 60 Vbeta primers and 13 Jbeta primers. Per the original methods: Per a later analysis, the number of unique TCR beta chains was approximately 73 million, of which 9 million to 14 million were shared. Only in-frame clones appear in the TCRdb table, and some are missing; sequencing was by immunoSEQ multiplex PCR. V, J and clone size are taken as reported in that table, and D and trimming were inferred from the DNA itself. The profile covers some 150,000 clones, with less than 90% appearing a single time and approximately 1.4% taken by the ten largest. Regarding this clone: The target antigen is unknown.

This chain uses TRBV7-9 with TRBJ2-1; TRBD2 is a possible D gene (6 bases). Sequenced sample: PBMCs. This TCR derives from a man between 40 and 49 years old in good health and CMV-seronegative. The CDR3 coding sequence is TGTGCCAGCAGCGCCCGGGAGCTTGACGGGAACAATGAGCAGTTCTTC. This gives the protein CASSARELDGNNEQFF.